A selection of T cell receptor beta chains follows, all from one sample in a study of blood T cell repertoires in COVID-19. This table comes from immunoSEQ multiplex PCR, and its TCRdb copy is limited to in-frame clones, with some not included. Of about 300,000 clones in the sample, more than 75% are singletons; the top ten hold about 2.6%. The sample comprised PBMCs or T cells enriched from blood (not recorded which). All receptors derive from a woman between 18 and 29 years old who had recovered from COVID-19. CDR3s include the opening cysteine and the closing phenylalanine or tryptophan. A D gene is named only where the DNA matches it firmly. Expanded clones are given a class, and other clones once, few, many or no size at all.

cdr3_aa: CASSFLPGGGSGNTIYF
cdr3_nt: TGCGCCAGCAGTTTCCTCCCAGGGGGCGGCTCTGGAAACACCATATATTTT
v_call: TRBV5-1
clone_size: once
j_call: TRBJ1-3
d_call: TRBD1

cdr3_aa: CASSLLQSGNTIYF
cdr3_nt: TGTGCCAGCAGCTTACTCCAGTCGGGAAACACCATATATTTT
v_call: TRBV11-3
clone_size: -
j_call: TRBJ1-3
d_call: -

cdr3_aa: CASSLGIGDSYGYTF
cdr3_nt: TGTGCCAGCAGCTTGGGTATAGGGGATAGCTATGGCTACACCTTC
v_call: TRBV5-4
clone_size: few
j_call: TRBJ1-2
d_call: -

cdr3_aa: CASSEGTGGYTF
cdr3_nt: TGTGCCAGCAGTGAGGGGACAGGTGGCTACACCTTC
v_call: TRBV25-1
clone_size: -
j_call: TRBJ1-2
d_call: TRBD1

cdr3_aa: CASSEEASYNYGYTF
cdr3_nt: TGTGCCAGCAGCGAAGAGGCCAGCTACAACTATGGCTACACCTTC
v_call: TRBV7-2
clone_size: few
j_call: TRBJ1-2
d_call: -

cdr3_aa: CASRVSHSYTEAFF
cdr3_nt: TGTGCCAGCAGGGTGAGCCACAGTTACACTGAAGCTTTCTTT
v_call: TRBV6-5
clone_size: -
j_call: TRBJ1-1
d_call: -

cdr3_aa: CASSFGAGVPGELFF
cdr3_nt: TGTGCCAGCAGCTTTGGGGCAGGGGTCCCCGGGGAGCTGTTTTTT
v_call: TRBV5-5
clone_size: -
j_call: TRBJ2-2
d_call: -

cdr3_aa: CASSPQQDRETGELFF
cdr3_nt: TGTGCCAGCAGCCCGCAACAGGACAGGGAGACCGGGGAGCTGTTTTTT
v_call: TRBV5-6
clone_size: -
j_call: TRBJ2-2
d_call: TRBD1

cdr3_aa: CASRTGGPLNSNQPQHF
cdr3_nt: TGTGCCAGTAGAACAGGGGGCCCACTAAATAGCAATCAGCCCCAGCATTTT
v_call: TRBV19
clone_size: few
j_call: TRBJ1-5
d_call: TRBD1

cdr3_aa: CASSSQGAGNTGELFF
cdr3_nt: TGTGCCAGCAGCTCCCAGGGGGCGGGAAACACCGGGGAGCTGTTTTTT
v_call: TRBV7-2
clone_size: -
j_call: TRBJ2-2
d_call: TRBD1

cdr3_aa: CASSHSALRRRNTEAFF
cdr3_nt: TGTGCCAGCAGCCATTCTGCTCTCAGACGGAGGAACACTGAAGCTTTCTTT
v_call: TRBV14
clone_size: -
j_call: TRBJ1-1
d_call: -

cdr3_aa: CASRQQASSGNTIYF
cdr3_nt: TGTGCCAGTAGACAACAGGCGAGCTCTGGAAACACCATATATTTT
v_call: TRBV19
clone_size: -
j_call: TRBJ1-3
d_call: -

cdr3_aa: CASTLEGVTGELFF
cdr3_nt: TGTGCCAGCACCCTCGAGGGGGTAACCGGGGAGCTGTTTTTT
v_call: TRBV28
clone_size: -
j_call: TRBJ2-2
d_call: -

cdr3_aa: CASSVKTAGGLETQYF
cdr3_nt: TGTGCCAGCAGTGTGAAAACAGCGGGAGGGCTTGAGACCCAGTACTTC
v_call: TRBV25-1
clone_size: -
j_call: TRBJ2-5
d_call: TRBD2

cdr3_aa: CASSSDRGSGSPLHF
cdr3_nt: TGTGCCAGCAGCTCGGACAGGGGCTCGGGGTCACCCCTCCACTTT
v_call: TRBV7-9
clone_size: -
j_call: TRBJ1-6
d_call: TRBD1